The sequence of this TCR beta chain was determined in a study of blood T cells in healthy people across ages. Per-sample PBMC isolation yielded at least 6.5 million cells. Then a second PCR, running about 6 to 11 cycles, was carried out with a sample-barcoded 5' primer and a J-beta primer mix. TCRdb reprocessed the 5' RACE reads via MiXCR and lists one record per CDR3 protein. The table shows 730,000 or so distinct CDR3 sequences, with 43% occurring only once. This CDR3 spans 15 amino acids. V shed 4 bases and J 4 bases; nucleotides not matched to a gene: 6. Germline V gives CDR1 MGHDK, CDR2 SYGVNS. The TCR sequence derives from a woman aged 55-70 years in good health. Source material: blood. V usage is TRBV25-1 and J usage is TRBJ1-4; 7 bases are shared with TRBD1. The CDR3 sequence: CASSASDRINEKLFF. The CDR3, as DNA: TGTGCCAGCAGTGCTTCGGACAGGATTAATGAAAAACTGTTTTTT.